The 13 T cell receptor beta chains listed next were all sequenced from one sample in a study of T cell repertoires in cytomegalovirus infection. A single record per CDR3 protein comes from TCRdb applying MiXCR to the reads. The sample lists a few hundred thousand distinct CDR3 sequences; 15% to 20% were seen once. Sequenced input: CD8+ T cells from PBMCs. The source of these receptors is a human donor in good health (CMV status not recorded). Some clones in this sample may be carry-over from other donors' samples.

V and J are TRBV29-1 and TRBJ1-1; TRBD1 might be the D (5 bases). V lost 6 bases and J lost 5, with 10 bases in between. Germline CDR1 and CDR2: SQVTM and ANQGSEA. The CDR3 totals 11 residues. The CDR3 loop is CSVGRETEAFF. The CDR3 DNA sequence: TGCAGCGTAGGCAGGGAAACTGAAGCTTTCTTT. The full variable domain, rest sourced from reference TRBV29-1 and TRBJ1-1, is SAVISQKPSRDICQRGTSLTIQCQVDSQVTMMFWYRQQPGQSLTLIATANQGSEATYESGFVIDKFPISRPNLTFSTLTVSNMSPEDSSIYLCSVGRETEAFFGQGTRLTVV.

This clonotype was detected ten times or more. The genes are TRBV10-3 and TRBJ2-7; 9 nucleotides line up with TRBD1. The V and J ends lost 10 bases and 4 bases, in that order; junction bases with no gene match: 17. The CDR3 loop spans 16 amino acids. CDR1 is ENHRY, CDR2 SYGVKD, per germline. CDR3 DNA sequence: TGTGCCACCTCTCCGGGACAGGGAATTTGGGGGTACGAGCAGTACTTC. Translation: CATSPGQGIWGYEQYF.

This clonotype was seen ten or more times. The CDR3 bases are TGTGCCAGCAGCGAAGGGGGGTACACTGAAGCTTTCTTT. Its protein product is CASSEGGYTEAFF. The rearrangement joins TRBV7-9 to TRBJ1-1, with D possibly being TRBD1 (6 bases). Trimming pared 5 bases from V and 3 bases from J, leaving 10 bases between. This CDR3 is built from 13 residues. The germline gives CDR1 SEHNR, CDR2 FQNEAQ (reference sequence).

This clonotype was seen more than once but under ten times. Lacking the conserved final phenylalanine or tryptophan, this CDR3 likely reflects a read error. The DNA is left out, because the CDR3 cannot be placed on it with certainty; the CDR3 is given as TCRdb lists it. CDR3 sequence: CASSKNPGLTVSI. The chain links TRBV19 to TRBJ2-3; the table's TRBD2 call for D was not verified on the DNA. Germline lookup yields CDR1 LNHDA and CDR2 SQIVND (reference sequence). The CDR3 is 13 residues long, ends included.

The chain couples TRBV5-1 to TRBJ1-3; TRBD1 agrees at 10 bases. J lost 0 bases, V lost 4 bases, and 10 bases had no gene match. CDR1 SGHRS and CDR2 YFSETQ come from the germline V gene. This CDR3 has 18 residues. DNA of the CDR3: TGCGCCAGCAGCCCGACGCGGGACAGGGGTGCCTCTGGAAACACCATATATTTT. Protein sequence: CASSPTRDRGASGNTIYF.

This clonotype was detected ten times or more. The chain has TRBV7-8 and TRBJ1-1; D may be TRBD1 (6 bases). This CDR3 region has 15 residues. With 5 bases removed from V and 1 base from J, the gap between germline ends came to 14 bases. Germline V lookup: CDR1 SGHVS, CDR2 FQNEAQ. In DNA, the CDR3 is TGTGCCAGCAGCACCTTACAGGGATGGAACACTGAAGCTTTCTTT. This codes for CASSTLQGWNTEAFF.

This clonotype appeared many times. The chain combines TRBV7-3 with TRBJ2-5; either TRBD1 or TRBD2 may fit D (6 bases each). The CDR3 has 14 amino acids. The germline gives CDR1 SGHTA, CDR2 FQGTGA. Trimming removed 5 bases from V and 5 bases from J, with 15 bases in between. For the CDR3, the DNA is TGTGCCAGCAGCCCCTCGGGGGCAGCGGAGACCCAGTACTTC. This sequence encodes CASSPSGAAETQYF.

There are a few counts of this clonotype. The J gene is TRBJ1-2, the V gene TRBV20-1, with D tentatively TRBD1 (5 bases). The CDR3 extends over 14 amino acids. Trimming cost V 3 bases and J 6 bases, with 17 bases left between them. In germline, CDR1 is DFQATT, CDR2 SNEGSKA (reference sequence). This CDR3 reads CSARSGPPPDGYTF. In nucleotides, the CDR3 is TGCAGTGCTAGGTCGGGACCTCCTCCGGATGGCTACACCTTC.

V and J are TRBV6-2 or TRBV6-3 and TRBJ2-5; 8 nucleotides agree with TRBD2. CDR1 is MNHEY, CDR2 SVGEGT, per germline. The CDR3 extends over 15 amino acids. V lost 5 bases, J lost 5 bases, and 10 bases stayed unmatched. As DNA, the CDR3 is TGTGCCAGCAGTGAAGTCGGGGGGGGCCCGGAGACCCAGTACTTC. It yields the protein CASSEVGGGPETQYF.

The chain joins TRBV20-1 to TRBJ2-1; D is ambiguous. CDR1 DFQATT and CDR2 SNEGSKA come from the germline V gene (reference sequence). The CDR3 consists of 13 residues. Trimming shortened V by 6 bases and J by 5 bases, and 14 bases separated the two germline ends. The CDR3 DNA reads TGCAGTGCCCAACGGGCATTCAACAATGAGCAGTTCTTC. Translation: CSAQRAFNNEQFF.

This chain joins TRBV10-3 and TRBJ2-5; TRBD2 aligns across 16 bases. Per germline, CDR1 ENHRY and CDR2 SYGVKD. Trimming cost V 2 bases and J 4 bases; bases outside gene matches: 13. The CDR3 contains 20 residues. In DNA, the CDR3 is TGTGCCATCAGTGAGGCCTCCGGGACTAGCGGGGGGGCCTTTGGAGAGACCCAGTACTTC. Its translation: CAISEASGTSGGAFGETQYF.

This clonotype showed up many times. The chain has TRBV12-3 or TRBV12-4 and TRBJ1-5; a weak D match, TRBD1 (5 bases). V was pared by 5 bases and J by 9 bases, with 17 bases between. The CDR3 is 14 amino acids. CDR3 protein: CASSPSGPLGPQHF. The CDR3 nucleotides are TGTGCCAGCAGTCCGTCAGGGCCCTTGGGGCCCCAGCATTTT.

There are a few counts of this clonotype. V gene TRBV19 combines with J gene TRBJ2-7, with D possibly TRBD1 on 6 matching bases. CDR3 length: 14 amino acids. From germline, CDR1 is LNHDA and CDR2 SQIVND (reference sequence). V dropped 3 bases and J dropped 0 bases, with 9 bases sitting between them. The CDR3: CASSMSDSSYEQYF. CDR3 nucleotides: TGTGCCAGTAGTATGTCGGACAGCTCCTACGAGCAGTACTTC.